This T cell receptor (beta chain) was documented in a study of T cell responses to AZD1222 COVID-19 vaccine. Overall study findings and caveats: Increased Spike-specific TCR breadth and depth were observed after two AZD1222 doses.

In the case of this clone: The antigen is unknown.

The ends were cut back, 1 base at V and 9 bases at J, with 10 bases in the middle. The length of the CDR3 is 13 residues. Germline values: CDR1 KGHSH, CDR2 LQKENI. Method: immunoSEQ multiplex PCR; TCRdb's copy keeps in-frame clones and lacks some. Among around 150,000 clones, 80% to 95% were seen once, and the ten largest hold about 2.5%. The sample here was peripheral blood, taken on day 0 of AZD1222 vaccination. This clonotype was obtained from an adult in good health. The chain joins TRBV18 to TRBJ1-5; D is uncertain. As DNA, the CDR3 is TGTGCCAGCTCACCACAGGGCGGACCGCCCCAGCATTTT. It translates to CASSPQGGPPQHF.